The clone carrying this TCR beta chain was seen only a few times. Each CDR3 protein is one row after TCRdb ran MiXCR on the 5' RACE reads. This sample yields around 44,000 distinct CDR3 sequences, of which over 25% are seen a single time; roughly 4.1% belongs to the top ten. The sequence derives from a female donor with breast cancer. Material: tumor-infiltrating memory CD4+ T cells sorted from the breast tumor. The subset was: memory CD4+ T cells, CD4+CD45RO+CD25-.

CDR3 loop: CSASPPGGAYNEQFF. The CDR3 bases are TGCAGTGCTAGTCCACCAGGGGGAGCGTACAATGAGCAGTTCTTC. The chain employs TRBV20-1 and TRBJ2-1; 7 nucleotides align to TRBD1. This CDR3 spans 15 amino acids. Germline CDR1 is DFQATT and CDR2 is SNEGSKA (reference sequence). The V gene end was trimmed by 3 bases and the J gene end by 4 bases; junction bases not matched to a gene: 9.